This T cell receptor (beta chain) was captured by sequencing in a study of T-cell reconstitution after alpha-beta-depleted transplantation in children. This clonotype was counted many times. CDR1 and CDR2 from the germline V gene are SGHRS and YFSETQ. Trimming pared 1 base from V and 3 bases from J, leaving 17 bases between. The CDR3 covers 17 residues. During its preparation, the TCRbeta library received unique molecular identifiers. TCRdb used MiXCR to reprocess the PCR reads, holding one entry per CDR3 protein. This table holds more than 200,000 distinct CDR3 sequences, roughly a tenth found once. The clonotype comes from a human donor who donated a stem cell graft to a child with SCID. This sample comprised PBMCs from the stem cell graft donor, obtained from the stem cell graft. The V and J genes are TRBV5-1 and TRBJ2-1, with TRBD1 as a possible D gene (5 bases). The CDR3 DNA reads as TGCGCCAGCAGCTTGTCCCTGGGGCGGACGAGCTACAATGAGCAGTTCTTC. Translated, it gives CASSLSLGRTSYNEQFF. Drawing the rest from reference TRBV5-1 and TRBJ2-1, the complete variable domain is KAGVTQTPRYLIKTRGQQVTLSCSPISGHRSVSWYQQTPGQGLQFLFEYFSETQRNKGNFPGRFSGRQFSNSRSEMNVSTLELGDSALYLCASSLSLGRTSYNEQFFGPGTRLTVL.